Listed here are 24 T cell receptor beta chains from one sample, sequenced in a study of T cell repertoires in cytomegalovirus infection. One entry per CDR3 protein results from TCRdb running MiXCR on the reads. The sample comprises 450,000 to 650,000 distinct CDR3 sequences, about a quarter of which are singletons, and less than 15% rests with the top ten. Sequences were obtained from PBMCs. These receptor sequences come from a human donor in good health (CMV status not recorded). Some clones in this sample may be carry-over from other donors' samples.

The chain joins TRBV11-2 to TRBJ2-1; either TRBD1 or TRBD2 may supply D (5 bases each). The CDR3 runs 19 residues. CDR1 SGHAT and CDR2 FQNNGV come from the germline V gene. Trimming removed 4 bases at V and 1 base at J, with 23 bases between. The CDR3 is CASSSRIKRDGGSYNEQFF. The CDR3 DNA reads TGTGCCAGCAGCTCACGTATAAAAAGGGACGGCGGATCCTACAATGAGCAGTTCTTC.

The CDR3 bases are TGTGCCAGCAGCTTAGCGTCAGGGTTGCCTGAAGCTTTCTTT. It translates to CASSLASGLPEAFF. The chain couples TRBV7-9 to TRBJ1-1; D is perhaps TRBD1 (5 bases). Trimming pared 0 bases from V and 6 bases from J, leaving 11 bases between. Per germline, CDR1 SEHNR and CDR2 FQNEAQ (reference sequence). The CDR3 consists of 14 residues.

The J gene is TRBJ2-1, the V gene TRBV20-1; 7 positions match TRBD1. The CDR3 runs 15 residues. From germline, CDR1 is DFQATT and CDR2 SNEGSKA (reference sequence). V lost 5 bases to trimming and J lost 9 bases; unmatched junction nucleotides: 16. CDR3 region: CSARNPRGRGVEQFF. Written as DNA, the CDR3 is TGCAGTGCTCGAAACCCAAGGGGGCGAGGTGTTGAGCAGTTCTTC.

This clonotype was found a few times. V gene TRBV20-1 combines with J gene TRBJ2-1; D unclear. Germline CDR1 and CDR2: DFQATT and SNEGSKA (reference sequence). There are 12 residues in the CDR3. The V end lost 3 bases, the J end lost 4 bases, and 7 bases lay between the germline ends. CDR3 region: CSASRTYNEQFF. CDR3 nucleotides: TGCAGTGCTAGCAGGACGTACAATGAGCAGTTCTTC.

The gene calls are TRBV25-1 and TRBJ2-2, with TRBD2 matching 12 bases. The trim removed 8 bases at V and 10 bases at J, leaving 11 bases unmatched. Germline values: CDR1 MGHDK, CDR2 SYGVNS. This CDR3 comprises 15 residues. The chain's CDR3 is CASPGASGRGVELFF. DNA of the CDR3: TGTGCCAGCCCCGGGGCTAGCGGGAGGGGGGTGGAGCTGTTTTTT.

The gene calls are TRBV10-3 and TRBJ2-3; TRBD2 agrees at 8 bases. Per the germline V gene, CDR1 is ENHRY and CDR2 is SYGVKD. This CDR3 region has 16 residues. Losses at the gene ends were 4 bases for V and 3 bases for J; bases not matched to a gene: 9. For the CDR3, the DNA is TGTGCCATCAGTGTCAGGGGCAGCGGGAGAACAGATACGCAGTATTTT. Encoded protein: CAISVRGSGRTDTQYF.

This clonotype occurred a few times. The V gene is TRBV24-1, the J gene TRBJ2-3, with 10 bases that match TRBD2. This CDR3 contains 16 residues. With 4 bases clipped from V and 6 bases from J, the junction kept 9 bases outside the gene matches. CDR1 and CDR2 from the germline V gene are KGHDR and SFDVKD. CDR3 sequence: CATSDNGLAEGDTQYF. The CDR3 DNA follows: TGTGCCACCAGTGACAACGGACTAGCGGAGGGGGATACGCAGTATTTT.

The V gene is TRBV6-1, the J gene TRBJ2-1; possible D gene TRBD1, 5 bases. CDR1 and CDR2 (germline): MNHNS, SASEGT. V was shortened by 2 bases and J by 0 bases, with 8 bases between the two germline ends. The length of the CDR3 is 15 residues. The CDR3, as DNA: TGTGCCAGCAGTGAAATGACAGCCTCCTACAATGAGCAGTTCTTC. Protein: CASSEMTASYNEQFF.

This clonotype was observed a few times. The V call is TRBV6-2 or TRBV6-3, the J call TRBJ2-2, with D unclear. The germline V gene has CDR1 MNHEY and CDR2 SVGEGT. Trimming took 1 base from V and 7 from J, leaving 1 base between them. The length of the CDR3 is 11 residues. In DNA form, the CDR3 reads TGTGCCAGCAGTTACTACGGGGAGCTGTTTTTT. Its protein is CASSYYGELFF.

V usage is TRBV5-5 and J usage is TRBJ2-5, with D maybe TRBD2 (6 bases). Germline-derived CDR1 and CDR2 are SGHKS and YYEKEE (reference sequence). V lost 0 bases and J lost 1, with 10 bases in between. CDR3 length equals 15 residues. In nucleotides, the CDR3 is TGTGCCAGCAGCTTGGATAGCGGTTCCCAAGAGACCCAGTACTTC. Translated: CASSLDSGSQETQYF.

This clonotype was observed a handful of times. The rearrangement uses TRBV7-8 and TRBJ2-3, with D perhaps matching TRBD1 (8 bases). The germline CDR1 and CDR2 sequences are SGHVS and FQNEAQ. The CDR3 sequence is 15 residues long. The V end was cut by 5 bases, the J end by 4 bases, with 16 bases between. CDR3 sequence reads: CASSPGQGGSDTQYF. In nucleotides, the CDR3 is TGTGCCAGCAGCCCTGGACAGGGAGGGTCAGATACGCAGTATTTT.

This clonotype was recorded a few times. The CDR3 here is CASSSTDRVAKNIQYF. CDR3 nucleotide sequence: TGTGCCAGCAGCTCCACCGACAGGGTAGCCAAAAACATTCAGTACTTC. The chain uses TRBV6-2 or TRBV6-3 and TRBJ2-4; 7 positions match TRBD1. The V segment lost 6 bases and the J segment 0 bases; nucleotides outside the gene matches: 8. Germline loops: CDR1 MNHEY, CDR2 SVGEGT. CDR3 size: 16 residues.

This chain connects TRBV6-5 to TRBJ1-2, with D perhaps matching TRBD1 (6 bases). Trimming took 5 bases from V and 8 from J, leaving 21 bases between them. Germline loops: CDR1 MNHEY, CDR2 SVGAGI. The CDR3 covers 15 residues. The CDR3 bases are TGTGCCAGCAGTCCAATAGCTGCGGGGGCGCTCGGCTACACCTTC. This translates into CASSPIAAGALGYTF.

This clonotype was seen a handful of times. This chain connects TRBV7-6 to TRBJ2-7; no clear D. The ends were cut back, 4 bases at V and 5 bases at J, with 12 bases in the middle. There are 13 residues in the CDR3. Looked up from germline, CDR1 is SGHVS and CDR2 is FNYEAQ. CDR3 in DNA: TGTGCCAGCAGCTCACAGACGGCTGACGAGCAGTACTTC. Its translation is CASSSQTADEQYF.

This clonotype was seen ten or more times. The rearrangement uses TRBV7-2 and TRBJ2-1; D remains ambiguous. This CDR3 comprises 13 residues. Between the trimmed V and J ends, which lost 3 bases and 8 bases, there was a span of 11 bases. CDR1 SGHTA and CDR2 FQGNSA come from the germline V gene. CDR3 amino acids: CASSLFPNHEQFF. For the CDR3, the DNA is TGTGCCAGCAGCTTGTTTCCGAATCATGAGCAGTTCTTC.

Many counts were recorded for this clonotype. V and J are TRBV7-4 and TRBJ1-5; D is possibly TRBD1 (6 bases). Trimming took 5 bases from V and 6 from J, leaving 14 bases between them. Germline-derived CDR1 and CDR2 are SGHVT and SQSDAQ. This CDR3 spans 14 amino acids. In DNA form, the CDR3 reads TGTGCCAGCAGCCAAGGGGGTGCGGGTCAGCCCCAGCATTTT. Translated, it gives CASSQGGAGQPQHF. Filled out from reference TRBV7-4 and TRBJ1-5, the complete variable domain reads GAGVSQSPRYKVAKRGRDVALRCDSISGHVTLYWYRQTLGQGSEVLTYSQSDAQRDKSGRPSGRFSAERPERSVSTLKIQRTEQGDSAVYLCASSQGGAGQPQHFGDGTRLSIL.

V and J are TRBV7-9 and TRBJ2-5; 8 bases agree with TRBD2. CDR1 is SEHNR, CDR2 FQNEAQ, per germline (reference sequence). The CDR3 covers 14 residues. Unmatched junction bases numbered 8, after V lost 2 bases and J lost 9 bases. The CDR3 loop reads CASSLSSGNNPQYF. CDR3 nucleotide sequence: TGTGCCAGCAGCTTAAGTAGCGGGAATAATCCCCAGTACTTC.

This clonotype was observed a handful of times. This sequence joins TRBV6-2 or TRBV6-3 and TRBJ2-1; D tentatively reads TRBD1 or TRBD2 (5 bases each). The germline V and J ends were trimmed by 3 bases and 8 bases, with 14 bases remaining between them. This CDR3 region has 14 residues. Germline assignment: CDR1 MNHEY and CDR2 SVGEGT. This CDR3 reads CASSYSGWGYEQFF. The CDR3 DNA reads TGTGCCAGCAGTTATAGTGGTTGGGGGTATGAGCAGTTCTTC.

The chain employs TRBV20-1 and TRBJ2-1; TRBD1 agrees at 9 bases. This CDR3 has 15 residues. V lost 3 bases, J lost 5 bases, and 8 bases stayed unmatched. Germline assignment: CDR1 DFQATT and CDR2 SNEGSKA (reference sequence). CDR3 sequence reads: CSARDGQGSDNEQFF. The DNA of the CDR3 is TGCAGTGCTAGGGATGGACAGGGGTCTGACAATGAGCAGTTCTTC.

This clonotype was seen more than once but under ten times. CDR3 in amino acids: CATRGQGDGELFF. The CDR3 DNA reads TGTGCCACCAGAGGACAGGGCGACGGGGAGCTGTTTTTT. The V gene is TRBV24-1, the J gene TRBJ2-2; 8 bases fit TRBD1. With 7 bases clipped from V and 7 bases from J, the junction kept 4 bases outside the gene matches. CDR3 length equals 13 residues. Germline lookup yields CDR1 KGHDR and CDR2 SFDVKD.

The chain recombines TRBV30 with TRBJ2-7, with TRBD1 as a possible D gene (5 bases). The germline V gene encodes CDR1 GTSNPN and CDR2 SVGIG (reference sequence). The length of the CDR3 is 12 residues. Trimming removed 1 base at V and 6 bases at J, with 10 bases between. The CDR3 is CAWSAPGFEQYF. In DNA, the CDR3 is TGTGCCTGGAGTGCTCCAGGGTTCGAGCAGTACTTC.

For this clonotype: Compared with germline, one end of the junction differs, possibly owing to a read error. The chain has TRBV7-7 and TRBJ2-5, with TRBD2 identical over 10 bases. Germline loops: CDR1 SSHAT, CDR2 FNYEAQ (reference sequence). This CDR3 has 15 residues. The CDR3 is CASSRLAGFQETQYF. The CDR3 DNA sequence: TGTGCTAGCAGCAGACTAGCGGGTTTCCAAGAGACCCAGTACTTC.

This clonotype showed up just a few times. The chain is built from TRBV7-9 and TRBJ2-7; 10 bases line up with TRBD1. The CDR3 has 14 residues. The V segment lost 3 bases and the J segment 8 bases; nucleotides outside the gene matches: 7. Germline V gene data show CDR1 as SEHNR and CDR2 as FQNEAQ (reference sequence). CDR3 bases: TGTGCCAGCAGCTTGTCCGGGACAGGGGCGAAGCAGTACGTC. This sequence encodes CASSLSGTGAKQYV.

This clonotype occurred many times. The V gene is TRBV7-8, the J gene TRBJ1-2; D is undetermined. The CDR3 has 16 residues. The V end lost 1 base, the J end lost 5 bases, and 17 bases lay between the germline ends. The germline CDR1 and CDR2 sequences are SGHVS and FQNEAQ. The CDR3 coding sequence is TGTGCCAGCAGCTTAGATTCAGTCGGGCGGAGATATGGCTACACCTTC. Amino acids: CASSLDSVGRRYGYTF.